This entry lists 20 T cell receptor beta chains sequenced from one sample in a study of blood T cell repertoires in COVID-19. Clones were sequenced by immunoSEQ multiplex PCR, and TCRdb holds only the in-frame ones, with some missing. The sample has some 35,000 clones; about 91% are singletons. Source material: peripheral blood. The receptors shown here come from a human donor in a cohort sampled during active COVID-19.

Only one count was recorded for this clone. The CDR3 here is CASSMRGGSGFGTDTQYF. DNA of the CDR3: TGTGCCAGTAGTATGCGAGGCGGCTCCGGGTTTGGCACAGATACGCAGTATTTT. The V gene is TRBV19, the J gene TRBJ2-3; D not certain. CDR3 length equals 18 residues. Germline assignment: CDR1 LNHDA and CDR2 SQIVND (reference sequence). The V gene lost 3 bases and the J gene lost 1 base, with 20 bases spanning the gap. Full variable domain (outside the CDR3, taken from reference TRBV19 and TRBJ2-3): DGGITQSPKYLFRKEGQNVTLSCEQNLNHDAMYWYRQDPGQGLRLIYYSQIVNDFQKGDIAEGYSVSREKKESFPLTVTSAQKNPTAFYLCASSMRGGSGFGTDTQYFGPGTRLTVL.

The chain has TRBV7-9 and TRBJ1-2, with D maybe TRBD1 (5 bases). Germline V lookup: CDR1 SEHNR, CDR2 FQNEAQ (reference sequence). V lost 4 bases to trimming and J lost 8 bases, with 20 bases between them. This CDR3 spans 15 amino acids. In DNA form, the CDR3 reads TGTGCCAGCAGCTGGGACTCACTTATAGCGAGGGGCTACACCTTC. It specifies CASSWDSLIARGYTF.

The CDR3 DNA is TGTGCCAGCAGCGCCGGGACAGGGAGGACCGGGGAGCTGTTTTTT. The encoded protein is CASSAGTGRTGELFF. This chain links TRBV6-4 with TRBJ2-2; 9 bases align to TRBD1. Germline-derived CDR1 and CDR2 are MRHNA and SNTAGT. Trimming cost V 6 bases and J 5 bases; bases outside gene matches: 7. The CDR3 extends over 15 amino acids.

The V and J genes are TRBV7-3 and TRBJ2-3; D may be TRBD2 (6 bases). Trimming took 1 base from V and 5 from J, leaving 10 bases between them. Germline values: CDR1 SGHTA, CDR2 FQGTGA. The CDR3 spans 14 residues. The CDR3 is CASSLMGGRDTQYF. Here the CDR3 DNA reads TGTGCCAGCAGCTTAATGGGGGGACGAGATACGCAGTATTTT.

The chain couples TRBV28 to TRBJ2-7; D perhaps matches TRBD2 (6 bases). Germline CDR1 MDHEN, CDR2 SYDVKM. Deletions cut 7 bases from V and 4 bases from J, with 11 bases between. This CDR3 region has 12 residues. The CDR3 loop is CASTGSRYEQYF. Written as DNA, the CDR3 is TGTGCCAGCACCGGGAGTCGGTACGAGCAGTACTTC.

CDR3 amino acids: CASSWAGPSEAFF. CDR3 nucleotide sequence: TGCGCCAGCAGCTGGGCGGGCCCATCTGAAGCTTTCTTT. J is TRBJ1-1 and V is TRBV5-1; no firm D call. The CDR3 is made up of 13 amino acids. Per the germline V gene, CDR1 is SGHRS and CDR2 is YFSETQ. Trimming removed 3 bases from V and 6 bases from J, with 12 bases in between.

The chain employs TRBV18 and TRBJ2-2; TRBD2 matches at 10 bases. This CDR3 is built from 16 residues. CDR1 KGHSH and CDR2 LQKENI come from the germline V gene. The V and J ends lost 3 bases and 6 bases, in that order; junction bases with no gene match: 7. The CDR3 DNA sequence: TGTGCCAGCTCACCGCCGGGACTAGCGAATTCCGGGGAGCTGTTTTTT. Translating gives CASSPPGLANSGELFF.

The chain carries TRBV30 and TRBJ2-1, with 8 bases fitting TRBD2. Losses at the gene ends were 3 bases for V and 4 bases for J; bases not matched to a gene: 2. The CDR3 runs to 13 residues. The germline V gene has CDR1 GTSNPN and CDR2 SVGIG (reference sequence). In nucleotides, the CDR3 is TGTGCCTGGAGGGCGGGGGGATACAATGAGCAGTTCTTC. Protein product: CAWRAGGYNEQFF.

The chain has TRBV18 and TRBJ2-7; 10 bases map to TRBD1. Germline V gene sequence: CDR1 KGHSH, CDR2 LQKENI. The CDR3 is 18 residues long. V gave up 6 bases and J gave up 2 bases; unmatched junction bases: 16. DNA of the CDR3: TGTGCCAGCTCTTACGGGGTCAAAACCGGGACAGGGGCCTACGAGCAGTACTTC. Its translation is CASSYGVKTGTGAYEQYF.

V and J are TRBV27 and TRBJ1-6; D remains unclear. The germline V gene has CDR1 MNHEY and CDR2 SMNVEV (reference sequence). Between the trimmed V and J ends, which lost 6 bases and 10 bases, there was a span of 13 bases. The CDR3 sequence is 13 residues long. The CDR3 region has the DNA TGTGCCAGCAGACTACAAGGTTTCTCACCCCTCCACTTT. Translated, it gives CASRLQGFSPLHF.

The chain is built from TRBV4-3 and TRBJ2-7; 15 nucleotides agree with TRBD2. V was clipped by 4 bases and J by 1 base; unmatched bases: 5. Germline V lookup: CDR1 LGHNA, CDR2 YSLEER. The CDR3 contains 17 residues. CDR3 nucleotide sequence: TGCGCCAGCAGCCCGGGACTAGCGGGAGGTGATTCCTACGAGCAGTACTTC. Residues: CASSPGLAGGDSYEQYF.

To note about this clone: Other DNA sequences from this sample encode an identical CDR3 as well. This chain connects TRBV5-1 to TRBJ2-5, with D perhaps matching TRBD1 (5 bases). Germline V lookup: CDR1 SGHRS, CDR2 YFSETQ. This CDR3 has 14 amino acids. Trimming took 4 bases from V and 4 from J, leaving 14 bases between them. This CDR3 is CASSPGQGRETQYF. The CDR3 bases are TGCGCCAGCAGCCCCGGGCAGGGTAGAGAGACCCAGTACTTC.

The chain uses TRBV5-6 and TRBJ2-2, with TRBD2 matching 8 bases. The CDR3 consists of 16 residues. The J segment lost 3 bases and the V segment lost 1 base, leaving 5 bases of the junction unmatched. CDR1 is SGHDT and CDR2 is YYEEEE in the germline V gene. The CDR3 region has the DNA TGTGCCAGCAGCTTGTTAGCGGGGCTAGACACCGGGGAGCTGTTTTTT. Translation gives CASSLLAGLDTGELFF.

The genes are TRBV14 and TRBJ1-1; D is unresolved. V was cut by 4 bases and J by 8 bases, with 14 bases left in between. CDR1 is SGHDN and CDR2 is FVKESK in the germline V gene. CDR3 length: 13 residues. Here the CDR3 DNA reads TGTGCCAGCAGCCGGTCTGAGGGAGGAGAAGCTTTCTTT. It specifies CASSRSEGGEAFF.

The chain carries TRBV7-9 and TRBJ2-2, with TRBD1 identical over 9 bases. The V segment lost 4 bases and the J segment 5 bases; nucleotides outside the gene matches: 8. This CDR3 region has 16 residues. Per the germline V gene, CDR1 is SEHNR and CDR2 is FQNEAQ (reference sequence). The CDR3 bases are TGTGCCAGCAGCTCGGGACAGGGAAGTGTAACCGGGGAGCTGTTTTTT. This encodes CASSSGQGSVTGELFF.

CDR3 in amino acids: CAWSLRRTGAYGYTF. The CDR3 DNA reads TGTGCCTGGAGCCTAAGGCGGACAGGGGCCTATGGCTACACCTTC. This chain links TRBV30 with TRBJ1-2; 9 bases align to TRBD1. The CDR3 is 15 residues long. Losses at the gene ends were 3 bases for V and 4 bases for J; bases not matched to a gene: 9. CDR1 GTSNPN and CDR2 SVGIG come from the germline V gene (reference sequence).

This sequence joins TRBV19 and TRBJ1-2, with 7 bases matching TRBD1. The CDR3 has 14 amino acids. Germline V CDR1 and CDR2: LNHDA, SQIVND (reference sequence). Germline trimming cut 3 bases from V and 6 bases from J; bases unmatched to any gene: 7. The CDR3 DNA follows: TGTGCCAGTAGTATGACCCACGGACAGGATGGCTACACCTTC. Its translation: CASSMTHGQDGYTF.

The rearrangement links TRBV20-1 to TRBJ2-7; TRBD2 might be the D (6 bases). Germline CDR1 and CDR2: DFQATT and SNEGSKA (reference sequence). This CDR3 comprises 14 residues. V was shortened by 3 bases and J by 0 bases, with 12 bases between the two germline ends. CDR3 sequence: CSASSPSASYEQYF. The CDR3 region has the DNA TGCAGTGCTAGTTCGCCTAGCGCCTCCTACGAGCAGTACTTC.

This clone turned up a few times. The chain employs TRBV2 and TRBJ2-3, with 7 nucleotides matching TRBD1. The germline CDR1 and CDR2 sequences are SNHLY and FYNNEI. With 5 bases clipped from V and 11 bases from J, the junction kept 10 bases outside the gene matches. There are 13 residues in the CDR3. The CDR3 spells CASSSAGQGVQYF. For the CDR3, the DNA is TGTGCCAGCAGTAGCGCCGGGCAGGGGGTGCAGTATTTT.

The V and J genes are TRBV6-2 or TRBV6-3 and TRBJ2-1; 7 nucleotides line up with TRBD1. With 5 bases clipped from V and 7 bases from J, the junction kept 5 bases outside the gene matches. There are 13 residues in the CDR3. The germline V gene has CDR1 MNHEY and CDR2 SVGEGT. Written as DNA, the CDR3 is TGTGCCAGCAGTCTACAGGGGTGGAATGAGCAGTTCTTC. It translates to CASSLQGWNEQFF.